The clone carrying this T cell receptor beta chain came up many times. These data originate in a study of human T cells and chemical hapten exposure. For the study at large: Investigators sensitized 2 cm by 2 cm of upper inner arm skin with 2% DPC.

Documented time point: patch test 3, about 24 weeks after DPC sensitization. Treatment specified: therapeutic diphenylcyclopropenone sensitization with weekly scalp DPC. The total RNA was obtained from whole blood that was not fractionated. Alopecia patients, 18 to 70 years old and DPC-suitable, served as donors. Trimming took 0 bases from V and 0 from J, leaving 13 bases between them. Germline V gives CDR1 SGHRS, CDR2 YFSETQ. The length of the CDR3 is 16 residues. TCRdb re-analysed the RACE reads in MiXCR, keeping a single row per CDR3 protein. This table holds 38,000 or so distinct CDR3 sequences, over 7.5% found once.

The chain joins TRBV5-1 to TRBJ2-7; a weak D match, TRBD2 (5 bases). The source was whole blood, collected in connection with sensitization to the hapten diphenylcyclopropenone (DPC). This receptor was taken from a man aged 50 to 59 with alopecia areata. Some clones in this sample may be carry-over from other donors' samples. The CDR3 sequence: CASSLGTRVSSYEQYF. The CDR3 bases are TGCGCCAGCAGCTTGGGTACGCGGGTTAGCTCCTACGAGCAGTACTTC.